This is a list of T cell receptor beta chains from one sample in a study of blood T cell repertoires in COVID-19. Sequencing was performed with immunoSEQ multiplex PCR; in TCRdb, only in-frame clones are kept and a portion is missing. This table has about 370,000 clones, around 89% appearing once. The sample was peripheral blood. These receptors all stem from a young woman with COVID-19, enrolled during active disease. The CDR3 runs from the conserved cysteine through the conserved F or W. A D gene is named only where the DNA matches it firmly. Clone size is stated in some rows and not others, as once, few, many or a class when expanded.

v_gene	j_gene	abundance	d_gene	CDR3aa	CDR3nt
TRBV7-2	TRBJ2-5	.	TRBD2	CASSLAGLAGLGETQYF	TGTGCCAGCAGCTTAGCCGGCCTAGCGGGGCTAGGAGAGACCCAGTACTTC
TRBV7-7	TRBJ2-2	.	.	CASSSGQRTTGELFF	TGTGCTAGCAGCTCAGGCCAGCGGACGACCGGGGAGCTGTTTTTT
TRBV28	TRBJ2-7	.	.	CASSLIVRASSYEQYF	TGTGCCAGCAGTTTAATAGTGCGGGCAAGCTCCTACGAGCAGTACTTC
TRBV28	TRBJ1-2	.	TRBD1	CASSLSDRGNYGYTF	TGTGCCAGCAGTTTATCGGACAGGGGAAACTATGGCTACACCTTC
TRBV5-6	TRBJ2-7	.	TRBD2	CASSLLSGGAYEQYF	TGTGCCAGCAGCTTGCTCAGCGGGGGGGCCTACGAGCAGTACTTC
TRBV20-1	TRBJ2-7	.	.	CSASVGTPSSYEQYF	TGCAGTGCTAGTGTCGGGACACCTTCCTCCTACGAGCAGTACTTC
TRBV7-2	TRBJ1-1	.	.	CASGLDRVNTEAFF	TGTGCCAGCGGATTGGACAGAGTGAACACTGAAGCTTTCTTT
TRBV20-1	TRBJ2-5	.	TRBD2	CSASSRGGLETQYF	TGCAGTGCTAGTTCGCGGGGGGGGTTGGAGACCCAGTACTTC
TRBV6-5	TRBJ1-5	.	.	CASSKGNQPQHF	TGTGCCAGCAGTAAGGGGAATCAGCCCCAGCATTTT
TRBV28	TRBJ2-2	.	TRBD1	CASSLSQGYGELFF	TGTGCCAGCAGCCTATCACAGGGGTACGGGGAGCTGTTTTTT
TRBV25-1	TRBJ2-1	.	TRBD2	CASSGIGGRASEQFF	TGTGCCAGCAGTGGGATTGGCGGGAGGGCCAGTGAGCAGTTCTTC
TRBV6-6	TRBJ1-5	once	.	CASSLDRNNQPQHF	TGTGCCAGCAGTCTGGACAGAAACAATCAGCCCCAGCATTTT
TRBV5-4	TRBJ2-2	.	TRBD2	CASSFDGGANTGELFF	TGTGCCAGCAGCTTTGATGGGGGGGCGAACACCGGGGAGCTGTTTTTT
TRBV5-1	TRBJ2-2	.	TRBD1	CASSSGRTGSPGELFF	TGCGCCAGCAGCTCTGGGCGGACAGGGTCGCCCGGGGAGCTGTTTTTT
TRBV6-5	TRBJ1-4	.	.	CASSSGRANEKLFF	TGTGCCAGCAGTTCGGGGAGGGCTAATGAAAAACTGTTTTTT
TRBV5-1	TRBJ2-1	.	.	CASSLFALDEQFF	TGCGCCAGCAGCTTGTTTGCGCTGGATGAGCAGTTCTTC
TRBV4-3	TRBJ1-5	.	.	CASSQVPGSNQPQHF	TGCGCCAGCAGCCAAGTCCCAGGAAGCAATCAGCCCCAGCATTTT
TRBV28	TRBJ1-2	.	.	CASSPDRNHGYTF	TGTGCCAGCAGTCCAGACAGGAACCATGGCTACACCTTC
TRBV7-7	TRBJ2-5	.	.	CASSLALPETQYF	TGTGCTAGCAGCTTAGCCCTCCCAGAGACCCAGTACTTC
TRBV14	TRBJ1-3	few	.	CASSQVLSSSGNTIYF	TGTGCCAGCAGCCAAGTGCTGTCCAGCTCTGGAAACACCATATATTTT
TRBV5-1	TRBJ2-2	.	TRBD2	CASSLRLAENTGELFF	TGCGCCAGCAGCTTGAGACTAGCGGAGAACACCGGGGAGCTGTTTTTT
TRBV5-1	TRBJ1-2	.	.	CASSLEEWVGYTF	TGCGCCAGCAGCTTGGAGGAGTGGGTTGGCTACACCTTC
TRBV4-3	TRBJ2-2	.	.	CASSQARGTGELFF	TGCGCCAGCAGCCAAGCCAGGGGTACCGGGGAGCTGTTTTTT
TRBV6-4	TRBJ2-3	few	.	CASSEASGDTDTQYF	TGTGCCAGCAGTGAGGCATCGGGAGACACAGATACGCAGTATTTT